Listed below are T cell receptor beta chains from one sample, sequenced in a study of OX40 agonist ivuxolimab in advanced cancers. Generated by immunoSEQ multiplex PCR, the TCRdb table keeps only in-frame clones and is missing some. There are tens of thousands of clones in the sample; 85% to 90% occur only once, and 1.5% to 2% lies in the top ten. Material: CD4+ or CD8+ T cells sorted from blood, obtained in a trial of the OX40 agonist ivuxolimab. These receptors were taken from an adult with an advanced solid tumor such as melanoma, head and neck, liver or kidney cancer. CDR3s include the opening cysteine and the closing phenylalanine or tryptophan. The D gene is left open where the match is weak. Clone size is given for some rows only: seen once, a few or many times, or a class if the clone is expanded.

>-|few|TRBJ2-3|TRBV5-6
TGTGCCAGCAGCTTAGGTCTCCCCACAGATACGCAGTATTTT
CASSLGLPTDTQYF
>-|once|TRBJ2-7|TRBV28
TGTGCCAGCAGTTTTCCCCCGTTTGAGCAGTACTTC
CASSFPPFEQYF
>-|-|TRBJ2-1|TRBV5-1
TGCGCCAGCAGCCCCCAGGTGGTGACCCTTGAGCAGTTCTTC
CASSPQVVTLEQFF
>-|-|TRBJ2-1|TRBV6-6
TGTGCCAGCAGGGACCGGGACAACACCTACAATGAGCAGTTCTTC
CASRDRDNTYNEQFF
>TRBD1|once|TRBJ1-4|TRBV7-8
TGTGCCAGCAGCTTAGGCCGACAGGGGGAAAAACTGTTTTTT
CASSLGRQGEKLFF
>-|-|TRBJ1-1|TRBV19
TGTGCCAGTAGTTTGAGACAGGTTACAAACACTGAAGCTTTCTTT
CASSLRQVTNTEAFF
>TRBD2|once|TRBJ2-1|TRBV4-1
TGCGCCAGCAGCCACGTTGGACTAGTCTACAATGAGCAGTTCTTC
CASSHVGLVYNEQFF
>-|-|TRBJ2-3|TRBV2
TGTGCCAGCAGTGAAGAGGGTACGGCAGATACGCAGTATTTT
CASSEEGTADTQYF
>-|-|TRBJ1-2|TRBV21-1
TGTGCCAGCAGCAAAGAGCGGCAGAGCTATGGCTACACCTTC
CASSKERQSYGYTF
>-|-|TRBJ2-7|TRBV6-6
TGTGCCAGCAGTTACTCGACCTACGAGCAGTACTTC
CASSYSTYEQYF
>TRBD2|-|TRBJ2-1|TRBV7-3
TGTGCCAGCAGCATGCTAGCGGGAGGGGACGGTGAGCAGTTCTTC
CASSMLAGGDGEQFF
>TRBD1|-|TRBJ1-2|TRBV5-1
TGCGCCAGCAGCTTGGACCAGGGGGTAGAAGGCTACACCTTC
CASSLDQGVEGYTF
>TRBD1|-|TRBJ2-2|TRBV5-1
TGCGCCAGCAGCCTCGGACAGGGCCACACCGGGGAGCTGTTTTTT
CASSLGQGHTGELFF
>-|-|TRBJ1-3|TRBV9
TGTGCCAGCAGCGGTGGGACATCCCTTAAGCCTGGAAACACCATATATTTT
CASSGGTSLKPGNTIYF
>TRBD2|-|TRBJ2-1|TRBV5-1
TGCGCCAGCACCCCGAGTACTAGCGGGATAAATGAGCAGTTCTTC
CASTPSTSGINEQFF
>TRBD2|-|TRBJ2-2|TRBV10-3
TGTGCCATCAGTGAGTCCGGGACTAGCGGGACCGGGGAGCTGTTTTTT
CAISESGTSGTGELFF
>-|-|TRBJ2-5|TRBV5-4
TGTGCCAGCAGCCCGGGACTTTCTTCCGAGACCCAGTACTTC
CASSPGLSSETQYF
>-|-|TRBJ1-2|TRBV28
TGTGCCAGCAGGGAGGGACGGAATAACTATGGCTACACCTTC
CASREGRNNYGYTF
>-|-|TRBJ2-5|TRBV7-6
TGTGCCAGCAGCTTAGACCAAGAGACCCAGTACTTC
CASSLDQETQYF
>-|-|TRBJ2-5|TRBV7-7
TGTGCTAGCAGCTTAGGGCTACACCAAGAGACCCAGTACTTC
CASSLGLHQETQYF
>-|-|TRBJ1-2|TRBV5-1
TGCGCCAGCAGCTCGGGACCCAACTATGGCTACACCTTC
CASSSGPNYGYTF
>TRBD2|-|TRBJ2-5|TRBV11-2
TGTGCCAGCAGTAGGGGACTAGCCCAAGAGACCCAGTACTTC
CASSRGLAQETQYF
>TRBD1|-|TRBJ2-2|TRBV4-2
TGTGCCAGCAGCCAACCCGGGACAGGGGGCGCCACCGGGGAGCTGTTTTTT
CASSQPGTGGATGELFF
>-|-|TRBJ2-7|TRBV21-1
TGTGCCAGCAGCCTCATCGGGGGGGACCATCCCTACGAGCAGTACTTC
CASSLIGGDHPYEQYF
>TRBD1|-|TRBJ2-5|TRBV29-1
TGCAGCGTCGCCCGACAGGGCCATAGCCAAGAGACCCAGTACTTC
CSVARQGHSQETQYF